One T cell receptor (beta chain) is described in this entry. MiXCR was run by TCRdb on the multiplex PCR reads, yielding one entry per CDR3 protein. The sample lists about 150,000 distinct CDR3 sequences, roughly 33% occurring once. This entry is derived from a study of breast tumors, draining lymph nodes, adjacent tissues. The lymph nodes were axillary draining lymph nodes from breast cancer patients. This CDR3 is 12 amino acids long. V trimming: 0 bases; J trimming: 14 bases; junction bases outside the gene matches: 5. Per germline, CDR1 SGHTA and CDR2 FQGNSA. The gene calls are TRBV7-2 and TRBJ2-3; 7 positions agree with TRBD2. The sample comprised axillary lymph node tissue. The TCR comes from a female donor with breast cancer. Some clones in this sample may be carry-over from other donors' samples. The CDR3 here is CASSLAPGGGYF. In DNA form, the CDR3 reads TGTGCCAGCAGCTTAGCGCCGGGCGGGGGGTATTTT.